The 27 T cell receptor beta chains below all came from one sample that was sequenced in a study of blood T cell repertoires in COVID-19. Here immunoSEQ multiplex PCR was the method, and the copy in TCRdb shows in-frame clones only, minus some. Of 130,000 to 150,000 clones in the sample, around 83% were seen once. The source material was PBMCs or T cells enriched from blood (not recorded which). These receptors were obtained from a woman between 50 and 59 years old who had been exposed to COVID-19.

The chain couples TRBV18 to TRBJ2-1, with no clear D. Germline V gene sequence: CDR1 KGHSH, CDR2 LQKENI. The CDR3 has 13 amino acids. Deletions cut 0 bases from V and 8 bases from J, with 8 bases between. Here the CDR3 reads CASSPPRFDEQFF. The CDR3 bases are TGTGCCAGCTCACCACCGCGTTTCGATGAGCAGTTCTTC.

The chain joins TRBV3-1 (or the pseudogene TRBV3-2) to TRBJ1-2; D is ambiguous. Germline CDR1 reads LGHDT; CDR2 reads YNNKEL (reference sequence). The CDR3 is 12 amino acids. V was cut by 0 bases and J by 8 bases, with 7 bases left in between. The CDR3 nucleotides are TGTGCCAGCAGCCAAGACCCTGGCGGCTACACCTTC. Translated, it gives CASSQDPGGYTF.

This chain joins TRBV30 and TRBJ1-3, with a tentative D call TRBD1 (6 bases). The CDR3 is 15 residues long. CDR1 GTSNPN and CDR2 SVGIG come from the germline V gene (reference sequence). V lost 2 bases and J lost 2, with 13 bases in between. CDR3 sequence reads: CAWSHPGGAGNTIYF. CDR3 sequence (DNA): TGTGCCTGGAGTCATCCGGGGGGCGCTGGAAACACCATATATTTT.

This clone has just one count. The chain recombines TRBV3-1 (or the pseudogene TRBV3-2) with TRBJ2-7, with 9 bases aligning to TRBD2. The germline gives CDR1 LGHDT, CDR2 YNNKEL (reference sequence). The junction had 13 bases not matched to a gene; V was cut back by 7 bases and J by 9 bases. This CDR3 has 14 residues. CDR3 amino acids: CASTLAGAPEVQYF. CDR3 DNA sequence: TGTGCCAGCACCTTAGCGGGAGCCCCAGAGGTGCAGTACTTC.

The CDR3 region has the DNA TGTGCCAGCTCATCGAATGAAAAACTGTTTTTT. Its protein product is CASSSNEKLFF. This rearrangement joins TRBV18 to TRBJ1-4; D remains unclear. This CDR3 has 11 residues. The ends were cut back, 5 bases at V and 5 bases at J, with 3 bases in the middle. CDR1 KGHSH and CDR2 LQKENI come from the germline V gene.

The rearrangement uses TRBV6-2 or TRBV6-3 and TRBJ1-1; no definite D call. This CDR3 region has 14 residues. V was trimmed by 5 bases and J by 1 base, leaving 11 bases between them. The germline CDR1 and CDR2 sequences are MNHEY and SVGEGT. Here the CDR3 reads CASSPIGGNTEAFF. The CDR3 DNA reads TGTGCCAGCAGTCCCATTGGCGGGAACACTGAAGCTTTCTTT.

The gene calls are TRBV28 and TRBJ2-7, with D maybe TRBD2 (6 bases). Germline CDR1 is MDHEN and CDR2 is SYDVKM. V was trimmed by 7 bases and J by 1 base, leaving 17 bases between them. The CDR3 is made up of 15 amino acids. CDR3 sequence reads: CASNIPGLGSYEQYF. The CDR3 nucleotides are TGTGCCAGCAACATTCCGGGACTGGGGTCCTACGAGCAGTACTTC.

This sequence joins TRBV24-1 and TRBJ1-3, with 8 bases that match TRBD1. The CDR3 covers 21 residues. Germline values: CDR1 KGHDR, CDR2 SFDVKD. The V segment lost 3 bases and the J segment 2 bases; nucleotides outside the gene matches: 20. CDR3 loop: CATSDLSDREGVQSAGNTIYF. The CDR3 DNA sequence: TGTGCCACCAGTGATCTATCGGACAGGGAAGGGGTCCAATCGGCTGGAAACACCATATATTTT.

This chain links TRBV4-3 with TRBJ1-5; unclear D gene. V lost 0 bases and J lost 6, with 15 bases in between. The CDR3 has 16 residues. Germline CDR1 and CDR2: LGHNA and YSLEER. The CDR3 spells CASSQEWAGSGQPQHF. CDR3 coding DNA: TGCGCCAGCAGCCAAGAATGGGCAGGATCTGGTCAGCCCCAGCATTTT.

The chain employs TRBV9 and TRBJ1-2; tentatively, D is TRBD1 (6 bases). The germline V gene encodes CDR1 SGDLS and CDR2 YYNGEE. The CDR3 totals 13 residues. V shed 3 bases and J shed 8 bases, with 14 bases lying between them. The CDR3 nucleotides are TGTGCCAGCAGCGAACAGGGAGCGGGGGGCTACACCTTC. Translation: CASSEQGAGGYTF.

The J gene is TRBJ2-1, the V gene TRBV4-2; a possible D gene is TRBD1 (5 bases). This CDR3 is 13 amino acids long. V was clipped by 3 bases and J by 10 bases, with 13 bases between them. CDR1 LGHNA and CDR2 YNFKEQ come from the germline V gene. CDR3 in amino acids: CASSHDTGLEQFF. The CDR3 nucleotides are TGTGCCAGCAGCCATGATACAGGTTTGGAGCAGTTCTTC.

The CDR3 DNA sequence: TGTGCCAGCAGCTTCTCGAACACTGAAGCTTTCTTT. Its protein product is CASSFSNTEAFF. This chain joins TRBV7-9 and TRBJ1-1, with D uncertain. Germline V gives CDR1 SEHNR, CDR2 FQNEAQ (reference sequence). CDR3 length equals 12 residues. Trimming removed 3 bases at V and 1 base at J, with 3 bases between.

The J gene is TRBJ2-7, the V gene TRBV30; D might be TRBD2 (5 bases). The CDR3 is made up of 12 amino acids. Trimming cost V 0 bases and J 7 bases, with 10 bases left between them. Germline-derived CDR1 and CDR2 are GTSNPN and SVGIG (reference sequence). DNA for the CDR3: TGTGCCTGGAGTGTACGGGGAGTGGAGCAGTACTTC. This translates into CAWSVRGVEQYF.

This sequence joins TRBV6-2 or TRBV6-3 and TRBJ2-3, with D perhaps TRBD2 (6 bases). Trimming took off 5 bases at V and 0 bases at J, with 21 bases between the two ends. The germline gives CDR1 MNHEY, CDR2 SVGEGT. The length of the CDR3 is 18 residues. The CDR3 DNA reads TGTGCCAGCAGTGACCCAAGGGAGCGGGCCCTTAGCACAGATACGCAGTATTTT. This gives the protein CASSDPRERALSTDTQYF.

The chain is built from TRBV6-5 and TRBJ1-1; TRBD1 might be the D (5 bases). CDR3 length: 16 residues. Trimming left V 0 bases short and J 7 bases short, with 18 bases between. The germline gives CDR1 MNHEY, CDR2 SVGAGI. The CDR3 nucleotides are TGTGCCAGCAGTTACTCCCCGGGCGTGGGGGGTGTTGAAGCTTTCTTT. It codes for CASSYSPGVGGVEAFF.

The chain joins TRBV11-2 to TRBJ1-2; 8 bases align to TRBD1. V lost 2 bases and J lost 8; bases outside the gene matches: 4. From germline, CDR1 is SGHAT and CDR2 FQNNGV. The CDR3 consists of 13 residues. The CDR3 DNA is TGTGCCAGCAGCTTATCTTCAGGGGGCGGCTACACCTTC. It encodes CASSLSSGGGYTF.

V usage is TRBV10-3 and J usage is TRBJ2-5; possible D gene TRBD1, 6 bases. The CDR3 is made up of 12 amino acids. The V gene lost 10 bases and the J gene lost 5 bases, with 14 bases spanning the gap. Germline loops: CDR1 ENHRY, CDR2 SYGVKD. CDR3 DNA: TGTGCCACAACAGGGTCCGGGGAGACCCAGTACTTC. It specifies CATTGSGETQYF.

As for this clone: Mismatch with germline at one junction end may stem from a read error. The chain links TRBV7-7 to TRBJ2-5; 8 positions agree with TRBD2. The CDR3 spans 15 residues. Germline V gene lookup returns CDR1 SSHAT and CDR2 FNYEAQ (reference sequence). The CDR3 sequence is CASSLGLAVQETQYF. CDR3 in DNA: TGTGCTAGCAGCTTAGGACTAGCCGTTCAAGAGACCCAGTACTTC.

This chain links TRBV11-2 with TRBJ2-5; 7 bases match TRBD2. Trimming at V came to 4 bases and at J to 5 bases, leaving 10 bases not matched to a gene. CDR1 is SGHAT and CDR2 is FQNNGV in the germline V gene. The CDR3 contains 15 residues. CDR3 nucleotide sequence: TGTGCCAGCAGCTCCCGGGGGAGGGTGCAGGAGACCCAGTACTTC. Its translation: CASSSRGRVQETQYF.

The chain combines TRBV7-9 with TRBJ1-2; TRBD1 agrees at 7 bases. Per the germline V gene, CDR1 is SEHNR and CDR2 is FQNEAQ (reference sequence). The CDR3 sequence is 14 residues long. The V and J ends lost 5 bases and 5 bases, in that order; junction bases with no gene match: 8. CDR3 residues: CASSPGTGVYGYTF. The CDR3 nucleotides are TGTGCCAGCAGCCCCGGAACAGGGGTATATGGCTACACCTTC.

This chain links TRBV4-1 with TRBJ1-1; 11 bases fit TRBD1. Germline lookup yields CDR1 MGHRA and CDR2 YSYEKL. The CDR3 sequence is 14 residues long. The V and J ends lost 3 bases and 6 bases, in that order; junction bases with no gene match: 3. CDR3 amino acids: CASSHEGQGAEAFF. CDR3 sequence (DNA): TGCGCCAGCAGCCACGAGGGACAGGGGGCTGAAGCTTTCTTT.

The V gene is TRBV27, the J gene TRBJ2-3, with 10 bases aligning to TRBD2. Germline V gene data show CDR1 as MNHEY and CDR2 as SMNVEV (reference sequence). The CDR3 covers 18 residues. V lost 2 bases to trimming and J lost 4 bases; unmatched junction nucleotides: 12. The CDR3 DNA follows: TGTGCCAGCAGTTTAAGGTCTCGCAGCGGGGGGGCGTCAGATACGCAGTATTTT. Encoded protein: CASSLRSRSGGASDTQYF.

The rearrangement uses TRBV7-2 and TRBJ2-5; weak D call: TRBD1 (6 bases). V lost 1 base and J lost 4, with 22 bases in between. The CDR3 loop spans 18 amino acids. CDR1 SGHTA and CDR2 FQGNSA come from the germline V gene. CDR3 region: CASSLVALGRGFPETQYF. As DNA, the CDR3 is TGTGCCAGCAGCTTAGTGGCGTTGGGCAGGGGTTTTCCAGAGACCCAGTACTTC.

CDR3: CASSGGRGGEQYF. CDR3 bases: TGTGCCAGCAGTGGGGGCCGAGGGGGCGAGCAGTACTTC. The chain couples TRBV9 to TRBJ2-7; the D gene is possibly TRBD1 (6 bases). The CDR3 contains 13 residues. Trimming removed 5 bases from V and 6 bases from J, with 15 bases in between. Germline CDR1 is SGDLS and CDR2 is YYNGEE.

The chain has TRBV9 and TRBJ1-3; TRBD1 might be the D (5 bases). Germline CDR1 and CDR2: SGDLS and YYNGEE. V gave up 2 bases and J gave up 6 bases, with 9 bases separating them. CDR3 length equals 13 residues. For the CDR3, the DNA is TGTGCCAGCAGCGTCGGACAAGTAAACACCATATATTTT. Protein sequence: CASSVGQVNTIYF.

This clone appeared once. The chain recombines TRBV6-2 or TRBV6-3 with TRBJ2-7, with TRBD2 matching over 7 bases. Germline-derived CDR1 and CDR2 are MNHEY and SVGEGT. The V segment lost 4 bases and the J segment 2 bases; nucleotides outside the gene matches: 5. The CDR3 spans 14 residues. The CDR3 bases are TGTGCCAGCAGTTCAAGCGGGGAGGCCTACGAGCAGTACTTC. Translation gives CASSSSGEAYEQYF.

The gene calls are TRBV6-5 and TRBJ1-5; 9 bases fit TRBD1. The CDR3 consists of 13 residues. Trimming took 6 bases from V and 6 from J; bases not matched to a gene: 3. Germline loops: CDR1 MNHEY, CDR2 SVGAGI. Here the CDR3 DNA reads TGTGCCAGCAGATTGGACAGGGGTCAGCCCCAGCATTTT. It is translated as CASRLDRGQPQHF.